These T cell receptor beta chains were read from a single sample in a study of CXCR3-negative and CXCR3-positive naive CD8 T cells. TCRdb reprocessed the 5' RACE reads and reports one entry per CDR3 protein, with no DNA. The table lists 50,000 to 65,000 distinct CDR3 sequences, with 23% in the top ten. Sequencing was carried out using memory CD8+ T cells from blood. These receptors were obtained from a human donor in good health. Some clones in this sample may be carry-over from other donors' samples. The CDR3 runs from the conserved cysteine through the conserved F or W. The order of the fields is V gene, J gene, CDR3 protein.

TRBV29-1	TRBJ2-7	CSAGDLPYEQYF
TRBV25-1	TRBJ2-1	CASGWGGANEQFF
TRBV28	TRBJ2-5	CASSPRTGGSETQYF
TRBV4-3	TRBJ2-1	CASSQVQGSEQFF
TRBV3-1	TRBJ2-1	CASSQGPLARLAGTLRNEQFF
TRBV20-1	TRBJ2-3	CSAGGRGADTQYF
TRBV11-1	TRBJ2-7	CASSRPVDRSYEQYF
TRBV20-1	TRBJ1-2	CSAPEGDFSVNYGYTF
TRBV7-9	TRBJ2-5	CASSAGAETQYF
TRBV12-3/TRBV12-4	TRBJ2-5	CASKTGLRETQYF
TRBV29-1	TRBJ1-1	CSVLYRARAFF
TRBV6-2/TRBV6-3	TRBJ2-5	CASSETSGTADTQYF
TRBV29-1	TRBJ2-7	CSVQGGSGSYEQYF
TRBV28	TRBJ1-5	CASSFVRQPQHF
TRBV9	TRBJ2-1	CASSVGPEQFF
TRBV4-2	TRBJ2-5	CASSQELAGGAETQYF
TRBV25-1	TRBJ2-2	CASSERAVSNTGELFF
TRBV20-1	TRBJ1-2	CSARDWSEQSPNYGYTF
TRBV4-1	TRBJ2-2	CASSQAGGRTGELFF
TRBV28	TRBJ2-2	CASSTLKGGSSPGELFF
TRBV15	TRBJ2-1	CATSRDAPEQFF
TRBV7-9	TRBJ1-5	CASSLDQGRYQPQHF
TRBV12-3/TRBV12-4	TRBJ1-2	CASSNIVTYGYTF
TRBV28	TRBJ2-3	CASREPGLESTDTQYF
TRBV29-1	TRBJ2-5	CSVPGARETQYF
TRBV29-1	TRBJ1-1	CSVELSGITEAFF
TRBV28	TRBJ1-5	CASSLFSSSYSNQPQHF
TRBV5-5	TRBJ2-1	CASTQFGQGVYEQFF
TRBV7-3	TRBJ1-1	CASSSGTVLNTEAFF
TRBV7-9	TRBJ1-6	CASSSGGQGAPYNSPLHF
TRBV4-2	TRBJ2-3	CASSPEMSGGTDTQYF
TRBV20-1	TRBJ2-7	CSARTGDRAEQYF
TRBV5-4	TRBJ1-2	CASSLLQGFDGYTF
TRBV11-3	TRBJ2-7	CASSSGTDYEQYF
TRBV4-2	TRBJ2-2	CGSLAGGRTGELFF
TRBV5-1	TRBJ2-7	CASSLAGEFGSYEQYF
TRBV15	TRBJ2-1	CATSREDNEQFF
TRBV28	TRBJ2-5	CAILSGLSKEETQYF
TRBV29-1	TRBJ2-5	CSVPAGSQETQYF
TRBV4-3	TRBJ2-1	CASSQDRGLGNEQFF
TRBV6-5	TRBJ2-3	CASSRGGGGQADTQYF
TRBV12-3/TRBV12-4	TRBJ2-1	CASSLFRRGSYNEQFF